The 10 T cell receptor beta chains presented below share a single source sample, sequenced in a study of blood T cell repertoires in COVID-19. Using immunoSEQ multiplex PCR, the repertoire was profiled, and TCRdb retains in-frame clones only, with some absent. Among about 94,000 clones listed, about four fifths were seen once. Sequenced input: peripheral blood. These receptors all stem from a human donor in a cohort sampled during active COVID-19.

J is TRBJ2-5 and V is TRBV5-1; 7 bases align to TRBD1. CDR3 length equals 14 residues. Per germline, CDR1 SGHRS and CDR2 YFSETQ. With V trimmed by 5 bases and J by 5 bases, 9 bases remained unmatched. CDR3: CASRGTAGEETQYF. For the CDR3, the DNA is TGCGCCAGCAGGGGGACAGCCGGGGAGGAGACCCAGTACTTC.

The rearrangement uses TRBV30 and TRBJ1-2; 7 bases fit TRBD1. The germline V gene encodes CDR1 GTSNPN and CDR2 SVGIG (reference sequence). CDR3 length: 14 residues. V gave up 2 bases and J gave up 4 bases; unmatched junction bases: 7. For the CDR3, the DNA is TGTGCCTGGAGTTTGCTGACAGGGAGCTATGGCTACACCTTC. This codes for CAWSLLTGSYGYTF.

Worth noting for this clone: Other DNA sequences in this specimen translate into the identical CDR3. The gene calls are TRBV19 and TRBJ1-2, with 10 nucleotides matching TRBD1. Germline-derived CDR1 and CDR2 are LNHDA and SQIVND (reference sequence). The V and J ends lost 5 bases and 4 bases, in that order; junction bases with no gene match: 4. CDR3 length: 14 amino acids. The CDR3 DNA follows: TGTGCCAGTAGTCTCCGACAGGGGGCCTATGGCTACACCTTC. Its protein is CASSLRQGAYGYTF.

For the CDR3, the DNA is TGTGCCAGCAGCCCCACAGAGACCTACGAGCAGTACTTC. Translated: CASSPTETYEQYF. The chain couples TRBV7-9 to TRBJ2-7; no clear D gene. The CDR3 covers 13 residues. Trimming removed 5 bases from V and 2 bases from J, with 10 bases in between. The germline V gene encodes CDR1 SEHNR and CDR2 FQNEAQ (reference sequence).

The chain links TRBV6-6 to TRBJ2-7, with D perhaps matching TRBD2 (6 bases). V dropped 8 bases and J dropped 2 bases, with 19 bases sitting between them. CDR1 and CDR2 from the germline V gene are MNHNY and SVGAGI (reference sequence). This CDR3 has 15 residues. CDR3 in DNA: TGTGCCAGCCAGAATAACCGGGACTCCACCTACGAGCAGTACTTC. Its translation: CASQNNRDSTYEQYF.

CDR3 loop: CASSRLAGGMDTQYF. The CDR3 DNA sequence: TGTGCCAGCAGTAGACTAGCGGGAGGCATGGATACGCAGTATTTT. This chain connects TRBV2 to TRBJ2-3; 13 bases are a match to TRBD2. Germline CDR1 SNHLY, CDR2 FYNNEI. With 5 bases clipped from V and 6 bases from J, the junction kept 5 bases outside the gene matches. There are 15 residues in the CDR3.

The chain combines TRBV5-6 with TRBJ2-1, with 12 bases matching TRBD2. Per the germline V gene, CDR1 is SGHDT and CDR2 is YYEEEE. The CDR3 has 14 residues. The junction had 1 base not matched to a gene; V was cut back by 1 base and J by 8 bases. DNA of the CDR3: TGTGCCAGCAGCTTGTCTAGCGGGAGGGATGAGCAGTTCTTC. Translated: CASSLSSGRDEQFF.

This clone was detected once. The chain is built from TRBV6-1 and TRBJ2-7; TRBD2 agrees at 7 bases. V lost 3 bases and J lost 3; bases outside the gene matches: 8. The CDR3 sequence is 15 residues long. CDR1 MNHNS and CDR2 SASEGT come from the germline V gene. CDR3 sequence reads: CASSDRTRAFYEQYF. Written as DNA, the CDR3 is TGTGCCAGCAGTGACCGGACTAGAGCATTCTACGAGCAGTACTTC.

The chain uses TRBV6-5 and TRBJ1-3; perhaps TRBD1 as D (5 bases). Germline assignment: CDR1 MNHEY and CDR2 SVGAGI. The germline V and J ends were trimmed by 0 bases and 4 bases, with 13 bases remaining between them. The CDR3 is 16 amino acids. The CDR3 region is CASSYSWRGSGNTIYF. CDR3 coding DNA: TGTGCCAGCAGTTACTCGTGGAGGGGATCAGGAAACACCATATATTTT.

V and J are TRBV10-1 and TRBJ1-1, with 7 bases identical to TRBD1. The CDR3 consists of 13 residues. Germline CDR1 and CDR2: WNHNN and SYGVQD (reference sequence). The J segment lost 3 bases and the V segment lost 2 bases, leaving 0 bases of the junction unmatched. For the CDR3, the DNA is TGCGCCAGCAGTGAGACAGGGGACACTGAAGCTTTCTTT. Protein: CASSETGDTEAFF.